What follows are 27 T cell receptor beta chains derived from one specimen sequenced in a study of CD8 T cells in Susac syndrome. An input of roughly 0.5 to 1 ug of RNA was subjected to reverse transcription using random hexamers. TCRdb recomputed calls from the immunoSEQ multiplex PCR reads with MiXCR, one row per CDR3 protein. In the table there are about 180,000 distinct CDR3 sequences, approximately 96% of which are singletons. The material sequenced was CD4+ T cells from PBMCs. These receptors all stem from a human donor with multiple sclerosis.

V is TRBV12-3 or TRBV12-4 and J is TRBJ1-1; the D gene is possibly TRBD1 (6 bases). V lost 7 bases and J 1 base, leaving 13 bases between the germline ends. The CDR3 consists of 14 residues. CDR3 coding DNA: TGTGCCAGCACCTGGGACACCGAGAACACTGAAGCTTTCTTT. Protein sequence: CASTWDTENTEAFF.

The V and J genes are TRBV29-1 and TRBJ2-5; D is perhaps TRBD1 (6 bases). This CDR3 is 14 amino acids long. CDR1 is SQVTM, CDR2 ANQGSEA, per germline. The germline V and J ends were trimmed by 4 bases and 4 bases, with 16 bases remaining between them. The CDR3 here is CSVGRGFVGETQYF. Here the CDR3 DNA reads TGCAGCGTTGGAAGGGGGTTTGTGGGAGAGACCCAGTACTTC.

DNA for the CDR3: TGTGCCAGCACGAATAGCGGGGGACCACAAAGGCAGTTCTTC. Its protein product is CASTNSGGPQRQFF. This chain connects TRBV12-3 or TRBV12-4 to TRBJ2-1; 9 nucleotides align to TRBD2. J lost 12 bases, V lost 7 bases, and 13 bases had no gene match. This CDR3 has 14 amino acids.

The genes are TRBV4-3 and TRBJ2-1; TRBD1 aligns across 9 bases. J gave up 5 bases and V 0 bases, and 5 bases lay outside the gene matches. Looked up from germline, CDR1 is LGHNA and CDR2 is YSLEER. The CDR3 contains 16 residues. Here the CDR3 DNA reads TGCGCCAGCAGCCAAGAAGGGAGACAGGGGGACAATGAGCAGTTCTTC. Translation gives CASSQEGRQGDNEQFF.

This clonotype was recorded once. V is TRBV20-1 and J is TRBJ1-1, with 9 bases fitting TRBD1. From germline, CDR1 is DFQATT and CDR2 SNEGSKA (reference sequence). The length of the CDR3 is 16 residues. V trimming: 1 base; J trimming: 4 bases; junction bases outside the gene matches: 10. CDR3 DNA: TGCAGTGCTAGAGGTTACAGGGGGCTGGGGTTCACTGAAGCTTTCTTT. It yields the protein CSARGYRGLGFTEAFF.

CDR3 sequence: CASSQGAGGNIQYF. The DNA of the CDR3 is TGTGCCAGCAGCCAAGGGGCAGGGGGGAACATTCAGTACTTC. This sequence joins TRBV3-1 and TRBJ2-4, with a weak D call TRBD1 (7 bases). There are 14 residues in the CDR3. Looked up from germline, CDR1 is LGHDT and CDR2 is YNNKEL (reference sequence). V lost 1 base and J lost 7, with 11 bases in between.

The J gene is TRBJ1-1, the V gene TRBV18; D is uncertain. The V gene's germline CDR1 is KGHSH and CDR2 LQKENI. V was pared by 1 base and J by 5 bases, with 11 bases between. The CDR3 loop spans 14 amino acids. The CDR3 DNA reads as TGTGCCAGCTCACCACAGGTACTAGGGACTGAAGCTTTCTTT. Translated, it gives CASSPQVLGTEAFF.

The V and J genes are TRBV20-1 and TRBJ2-4, with D possibly being TRBD1 (5 bases). The CDR3 runs 14 residues. The ends were cut back, 6 bases at V and 5 bases at J, with 17 bases in the middle. Germline assignment: CDR1 DFQATT and CDR2 SNEGSKA (reference sequence). CDR3 nucleotide sequence: TGCAGTGCCATCCCCAGGGATGGAGAAAACATTCAGTACTTC. Translation: CSAIPRDGENIQYF.

This chain joins TRBV2 and TRBJ2-1; D is unclear. In germline, CDR1 is SNHLY, CDR2 FYNNEI. The CDR3 covers 12 residues. V lost 6 bases and J 9 bases, leaving 12 bases between the germline ends. Here the CDR3 reads CASSAQFSEQFF. Written as DNA, the CDR3 is TGTGCCAGCAGCGCACAGTTCAGTGAGCAGTTCTTC.

The V call is TRBV5-6, the J call TRBJ2-7; 7 bases agree with TRBD1. This CDR3 has 15 residues. Germline V gene lookup returns CDR1 SGHDT and CDR2 YYEEEE. V shed 3 bases and J 3 bases; nucleotides not matched to a gene: 9. CDR3 region: CASSSRTGWGYEQYF. CDR3 nucleotide sequence: TGTGCCAGCAGCTCCCGGACAGGCTGGGGCTACGAGCAGTACTTC.

The J gene is TRBJ1-5, the V gene TRBV30; 8 nucleotides line up with TRBD1. This CDR3 is built from 15 residues. Trimming at V came to 2 bases and at J to 0 bases, leaving 3 bases not matched to a gene. Per the germline V gene, CDR1 is GTSNPN and CDR2 is SVGIG (reference sequence). The CDR3 loop reads CAWSRGTGSNQPQHF. Here the CDR3 DNA reads TGTGCCTGGAGTAGGGGGACAGGTAGCAATCAGCCCCAGCATTTT.

The chain uses TRBV6-5 and TRBJ1-1; maybe TRBD1 (5 bases). This CDR3 has 11 residues. V was pared by 6 bases and J by 7 bases, with 9 bases between. Germline V CDR1 and CDR2: MNHEY, SVGAGI. The CDR3 sequence is CASSQGVEAFF. The CDR3 DNA is TGTGCCAGCAGCCAAGGGGTTGAAGCTTTCTTT.

The gene calls are TRBV29-1 and TRBJ2-7; D is unclear. Germline CDR1 and CDR2: SQVTM and ANQGSEA. With 5 bases removed from V and 4 bases from J, the gap between germline ends came to 12 bases. The CDR3 runs 12 residues. The CDR3 DNA is TGCAGCGTTTGGAATTACGATTACGAGCAGTACTTC. Amino acids: CSVWNYDYEQYF.

The CDR3 bases are TGTGCCAGCACCCTACTTACTAGCGGGGGGGCCGATACGCAGTATTTT. As protein: CASTLLTSGGADTQYF. The V and J genes are TRBV2 and TRBJ2-3; 13 nucleotides agree with TRBD2. CDR3 length: 16 amino acids. Germline V gene sequence: CDR1 SNHLY, CDR2 FYNNEI. V lost 7 bases, J lost 6 bases, and 10 bases stayed unmatched.

The rearrangement links TRBV23-1 to TRBJ1-2, with D perhaps matching TRBD1 (5 bases). TRBV23-1 is an open reading frame, and its role is uncertain. V lost 2 bases and J lost 8, with 21 bases in between. The CDR3 is made up of 16 amino acids. The CDR3 spells CASSQRIRGPRWGYTF. The DNA for the CDR3 is TGCGCCAGCAGTCAACGAATCCGGGGACCCCGGTGGGGCTACACCTTC.

The rearrangement joins TRBV9 to TRBJ2-7; 9 bases align to TRBD1. Germline lookup yields CDR1 SGDLS and CDR2 YYNGEE. This CDR3 has 15 amino acids. Trimming at V came to 2 bases and at J to 5 bases, leaving 8 bases not matched to a gene. CDR3 nucleotide sequence: TGTGCCAGCAGCGTGTCTCCGGACAGGGGCAACGAGCAGTACTTC. Translating it yields CASSVSPDRGNEQYF. Complete variable domain (other parts from reference TRBV9 and TRBJ2-7): DSGVTQTPKHLITATGQRVTLRCSPRSGDLSVYWYQQSLDQGLQFLIQYYNGEERAKGNILERFSAQQFPDLHSELNLSSLELGDSALYFCASSVSPDRGNEQYFGPGTRLTVT.

This rearrangement joins TRBV18 to TRBJ2-7, with D hard to call. The CDR3 totals 15 residues. Between the trimmed V and J ends, which lost 2 bases and 0 bases, there was a span of 11 bases. The germline CDR1 and CDR2 sequences are KGHSH and LQKENI. The CDR3 DNA is TGTGCCAGCTCACCATTGGGGATTAGCTCCTACGAGCAGTACTTC. Its protein is CASSPLGISSYEQYF.

CDR3 loop: CASSLGWVGRDQPQHF. The CDR3 nucleotides read TGTGCCAGCAGCTTAGGCTGGGTGGGTAGGGATCAGCCCCAGCATTTT. The genes are TRBV13 and TRBJ1-5; no clear D. The V and J ends lost 0 bases and 5 bases respectively, with 14 bases between them. The CDR3 has 16 amino acids. Germline CDR1 reads PRHDT; CDR2 reads FYEKMQ (reference sequence).

V usage is TRBV7-2 and J usage is TRBJ2-5, with D possibly matching TRBD2 (6 bases). Germline-derived CDR1 and CDR2 are SGHTA and FQGNSA. The CDR3 runs to 15 residues. The V end was cut by 5 bases, the J end by 5 bases, with 18 bases between. CDR3 amino acids: CASSPRGASGETQYF. The CDR3 bases are TGTGCCAGCAGCCCCCGCGGGGCGAGCGGGGAGACCCAGTACTTC.

The chain has TRBV29-1 and TRBJ1-1, with D hard to call. There are 14 residues in the CDR3. Trimming pared 4 bases from V and 4 bases from J, leaving 16 bases between. Germline V lookup: CDR1 SQVTM, CDR2 ANQGSEA. CDR3 in amino acids: CSVVSLNWGTEAFF. Written as DNA, the CDR3 is TGCAGCGTTGTATCACTTAATTGGGGCACTGAAGCTTTCTTT.

J is TRBJ2-5 and V is TRBV20-1, with D possibly matching TRBD1 (5 bases). Trimming took off 3 bases at V and 4 bases at J, with 9 bases between the two ends. CDR3 size: 12 residues. Germline V CDR1 and CDR2: DFQATT, SNEGSKA (reference sequence). Here the CDR3 DNA reads TGCAGTGCTAGGTGGCAGGGAGAGACCCAGTACTTC. This codes for CSARWQGETQYF.

In this sample, this clonotype turned up once. In DNA form, the CDR3 reads TGCAGCGTTGAAGGGGGGACTAGCGTGGAGACCCAGTACTTC. Translating gives CSVEGGTSVETQYF. J is TRBJ2-5 and V is TRBV29-1; 10 nucleotides agree with TRBD2. CDR1 is SQVTM and CDR2 is ANQGSEA in the germline V gene. CDR3 size: 14 residues. The V segment lost 1 base and the J segment 5 bases; nucleotides outside the gene matches: 4.

This chain connects TRBV12-3 or TRBV12-4 to TRBJ1-5; 7 bases fit TRBD1. V shed 6 bases and J 7 bases; nucleotides not matched to a gene: 9. The CDR3 is 14 amino acids. Here the CDR3 reads CASSPTGEGQPQHF. CDR3 nucleotides: TGTGCCAGCAGCCCCACAGGGGAGGGGCAGCCCCAGCATTTT.

This clonotype was seen only once. The chain uses TRBV7-9 and TRBJ1-1; D is undetermined. The V end lost 3 bases, the J end lost 1 base, and 12 bases lay between the germline ends. Per germline, CDR1 SEHNR and CDR2 FQNEAQ (reference sequence). The CDR3 totals 15 residues. The CDR3 here is CASSFGRNPNTEAFF. CDR3 DNA sequence: TGTGCCAGCAGCTTTGGTAGGAACCCGAACACTGAAGCTTTCTTT.

V is TRBV7-2 and J is TRBJ1-6; D remains ambiguous. Looked up from germline, CDR1 is SGHTA and CDR2 is FQGNSA. This CDR3 contains 11 residues. V was shortened by 11 bases and J by 8 bases, with 10 bases between the two germline ends. The CDR3 nucleotides read TGTGCCTCGCGGGCTGATTCACCCCTCCACTTT. Translating it yields CASRADSPLHF.

The count of this clonotype is one. CDR3 in DNA: TGTGCCTGGAGGGGAGAGGGCTACTACGAGCAGTACTTC. Amino acid sequence: CAWRGEGYYEQYF. The rearrangement uses TRBV30 and TRBJ2-7; D is possibly TRBD2 (5 bases). Trimming pared 3 bases from V and 3 bases from J, leaving 12 bases between. CDR3 length equals 13 residues. Germline V CDR1 and CDR2: GTSNPN, SVGIG (reference sequence).

The gene calls are TRBV30 and TRBJ1-1; unclear D gene. Germline assignment: CDR1 GTSNPN and CDR2 SVGIG (reference sequence). The CDR3 extends over 16 amino acids. The CDR3 nucleotides are TGTGCTCTCTCTGTCGGGCCCACCCGCATGAACACTGAAGCTTTCTTT. As protein: CALSVGPTRMNTEAFF.